Following are 27 T cell receptor beta chains from one sample sequenced in a study of blood T cells in healthy people across ages. Combining a sample-barcoded 5' primer with a J-beta primer mix, a second PCR ran for 7 to 11 cycles. Each CDR3 protein is one row after TCRdb ran MiXCR on the 5' RACE reads. The sample carries over 1,200,000 distinct CDR3 sequences, roughly 59% recorded once. Sequencing input: blood. The receptors derive from a man aged 18 to 30 in good health.

The chain uses TRBV27 and TRBJ2-5, with 12 bases lining up with TRBD1. The better agreement between TRBJ2-7 and the DNA end casts doubt on the J call. The CDR3 runs 15 residues. The germline V gene has CDR1 MNHEY and CDR2 SMNVEV (reference sequence). In DNA form, the CDR3 reads TGTGCCAGCAGTTTATCCGGGACAGGGGGCAACGAGCAGTACTTC. As protein: CASSLSGTGGNEQYF.

This clonotype has just a few counts. The rearrangement joins TRBV27 to TRBJ2-7, with TRBD2 identical over 8 bases. CDR1 is MNHEY, CDR2 SMNVEV, per germline (reference sequence). There are 15 residues in the CDR3. Trimming at V came to 4 bases and at J to 0 bases, leaving 5 bases not matched to a gene. CDR3 nucleotides: TGTGCCAGCAGTTCAGCAGCGGGGGACTCCTACGAGCAGTACTTC. Its translation is CASSSAAGDSYEQYF.

This clonotype was seen only a few times. V is TRBV29-1 and J is TRBJ2-3; 10 bases are shared with TRBD2. The CDR3 covers 18 residues. Per germline, CDR1 SQVTM and CDR2 ANQGSEA. The ends lost 3 bases at V and 4 bases at J; junction bases unmatched: 16. The CDR3 coding sequence is TGCAGCGTTGAGGGGGGCCTAGCGGGAGCTAGCGTCCCAGATACGCAGTATTTT. This codes for CSVEGGLAGASVPDTQYF.

The chain uses TRBV9 and TRBJ2-5, with TRBD2 matching over 9 bases. The trim removed 0 bases at V and 11 bases at J, leaving 26 bases unmatched. The germline CDR1 and CDR2 sequences are SGDLS and YYNGEE. The CDR3 extends over 20 amino acids. The CDR3 reads CASSVGAGGSIITSYNEQYF. In nucleotides, the CDR3 is TGTGCCAGCAGCGTAGGGGCGGGAGGGTCAATTATAACCTCCTACAATGAGCAGTACTTC.

The table lists this clonotype with a few counts. The rearrangement links TRBV6-2 or TRBV6-3 to TRBJ2-1, with a tentative D call TRBD2 (6 bases). The germline V gene encodes CDR1 MNHEY and CDR2 SVGEGT. Trimming stripped 7 bases from V and 6 bases from J, with 13 bases between. The CDR3 is 13 amino acids. CDR3 sequence (DNA): TGTGCCAGCACCCCTACTAGCCCCAATGAGCAGTTCTTC. This sequence encodes CASTPTSPNEQFF.

This sequence joins TRBV5-1 and TRBJ2-1; D is perhaps TRBD2 (6 bases). The V gene's germline CDR1 is SGHRS and CDR2 YFSETQ. V was shortened by 5 bases and J by 4 bases, with 13 bases between the two germline ends. This CDR3 spans 14 amino acids. This CDR3 is CASSLLAAYNEQFF. CDR3 nucleotide sequence: TGCGCCAGCAGTCTACTAGCAGCTTACAATGAGCAGTTCTTC.

This chain uses TRBV7-9 with TRBJ2-3, with D possibly called TRBD1 or TRBD2 (5 bases each). Germline V gene lookup returns CDR1 SEHNR and CDR2 FQNEAQ (reference sequence). This CDR3 contains 14 residues. With 4 bases removed from V and 4 bases from J, the gap between germline ends came to 12 bases. CDR3 protein: CASSSVQGADTQYF. CDR3 DNA: TGTGCCAGCAGCTCCGTTCAGGGAGCAGATACGCAGTATTTT.

J is TRBJ2-3 and V is TRBV3-1, with D unclear. The CDR3 has 13 amino acids. The germline V gene encodes CDR1 LGHDT and CDR2 YNNKEL (reference sequence). Trimming cost V 1 base and J 6 bases, with 8 bases left between them. In DNA form, the CDR3 reads TGTGCCAGCAGCCAAGCTTTGGAGGATACGCAGTATTTT. Translation gives CASSQALEDTQYF.

This chain uses TRBV16 with TRBJ2-1; TRBD1 is a possible D gene (5 bases). The germline CDR1 and CDR2 sequences are KGHSY and FQNENV. The length of the CDR3 is 14 residues. V dropped 2 bases and J dropped 6 bases, with 11 bases sitting between them. The CDR3 DNA reads TGTGCCAGCAGCCAAAATTTCAGGGTCAATGAGCAGTTCTTC. Protein product: CASSQNFRVNEQFF.

This clonotype was detected only a few times. This chain connects TRBV12-3 or TRBV12-4 to TRBJ2-7; D perhaps matches TRBD1 (5 bases). Trimming pared 2 bases from V and 6 bases from J, leaving 11 bases between. This CDR3 has 13 amino acids. CDR3 bases: TGTGCCAGCAGTTTACCAGGGTACCGCGAGCAGTACTTC. Translation gives CASSLPGYREQYF.

The genes are TRBV10-2 and TRBJ2-7, with no clear D. The V gene's germline CDR1 is WSHSY and CDR2 SAAADI. V dropped 2 bases and J dropped 5 bases, with 7 bases sitting between them. This CDR3 has 12 amino acids. The CDR3 sequence: CASSEVRDEQYF. CDR3 bases: TGCGCCAGCAGTGAGGTCCGGGACGAGCAGTACTTC.

In its sample, this clonotype was seen a few times. The chain has TRBV27 and TRBJ2-5; the match to TRBD2 covers 14 bases. The closer fit of TRBJ2-7 to the DNA end suggests the J call may be wrong. The CDR3 spans 14 residues. The germline gives CDR1 MNHEY, CDR2 SMNVEV (reference sequence). The chain's CDR3 is CASSLGTSGGEQYF. As DNA, the CDR3 is TGTGCCAGCAGTTTGGGGACTAGCGGGGGCGAGCAGTACTTC.

A few counts support this clonotype. The CDR3 reads CSANALSYNEQFF. CDR3 coding DNA: TGCAGTGCTAATGCCCTCTCCTACAATGAGCAGTTCTTC. The chain couples TRBV20-1 to TRBJ2-1; no clear D. Germline CDR1 and CDR2: DFQATT and SNEGSKA (reference sequence). V dropped 4 bases and J dropped 0 bases, with 7 bases sitting between them. The CDR3 has 13 amino acids.

The chain joins TRBV7-9 to TRBJ2-7; 11 positions match TRBD1. Germline V lookup: CDR1 SEHNR, CDR2 FQNEAQ (reference sequence). The junction had 8 bases not matched to a gene; V was cut back by 5 bases and J by 2 bases. The CDR3 runs 16 residues. In DNA form, the CDR3 reads TGTGCCAGCAGCACCCGGACAGGGGGCAATCCCTACGAGCAGTACTTC. It is translated as CASSTRTGGNPYEQYF.

This clonotype was seen a handful of times. This rearrangement joins TRBV7-8 to TRBJ2-3; 15 nucleotides match TRBD2. V dropped 4 bases and J dropped 4; count of bases not matched to a gene: 3. In germline, CDR1 is SGHVS, CDR2 FQNEAQ. This CDR3 has 16 amino acids. This CDR3 is CASSYGLAGGPDTQYF. In DNA, the CDR3 is TGTGCCAGCAGCTACGGACTAGCGGGGGGGCCAGATACGCAGTATTTT.

The rearrangement joins TRBV7-2 to TRBJ2-5; no clear D. Trimming pared 4 bases from V and 7 bases from J, leaving 16 bases between. The germline gives CDR1 SGHTA, CDR2 FQGNSA. The CDR3 extends over 14 amino acids. CDR3 nucleotide sequence: TGTGCCAGCAGCTCGGCCCTCCCGGGTTTGACCCAGTACTTC. Protein: CASSSALPGLTQYF. Full variable domain (missing parts from reference TRBV7-2 and TRBJ2-5): GAGVSQSPSNKVTEKGKDVELRCDPISGHTALYWYRQSLGQGLEFLIYFQGNSAPDKSGLPSDRFSAERTGGSVSTLTIQRTQQEDSAVYLCASSSALPGLTQYFGPGTRLLVL.

V usage is TRBV5-1 and J usage is TRBJ2-5, with 8 bases matching TRBD1. Judging by the DNA end, TRBJ2-7 fits better; the J call may be wrong. Germline-derived CDR1 and CDR2 are SGHRS and YFSETQ. This CDR3 is 16 amino acids long. The DNA for the CDR3 is TGCGCCAGCAGCTTGGGTGGTCGACAGGGGACCTACGAGCAGTACTTC. Translating it yields CASSLGGRQGTYEQYF.

With regard to this clonotype: Germline and junction disagree at one end, which may indicate a read error. The rearrangement uses TRBV4-1 and TRBJ1-5, with TRBD1 identical over 8 bases. In germline, CDR1 is MGHRA, CDR2 YSYEKL. This CDR3 has 17 amino acids. The CDR3 loop is CASSRETGVISNQPQHF. Here the CDR3 DNA reads TGCGCCAGTAGCCGGGAGACAGGGGTAATTAGCAATCAGCCCCAGCATTTT.

The chain carries TRBV9 and TRBJ2-5, with D hard to call. V lost 6 bases and J lost 1, with 13 bases in between. Looked up from germline, CDR1 is SGDLS and CDR2 is YYNGEE. The CDR3 totals 14 residues. The CDR3 protein is CASNKGLSQETQYF. CDR3 nucleotides: TGTGCCAGCAATAAGGGTTTGTCCCAAGAGACCCAGTACTTC.

This clonotype was detected a few times. The chain joins TRBV15 to TRBJ2-1; TRBD2 might be the D (5 bases). V lost 5 bases to trimming and J lost 14 bases, with 19 bases between them. This CDR3 has 13 amino acids. Germline values: CDR1 LNHNV, CDR2 YYDKDF (reference sequence). The CDR3 region has the DNA TGTGCCACCAGCGGCGGACGTTCCCTGCGGGAGTTCTTC. It codes for CATSGGRSLREFF.

The chain recombines TRBV6-1 with TRBJ2-1; no clear D gene. Germline V gene sequence: CDR1 MNHNS, CDR2 SASEGT. The CDR3 runs to 11 residues. Trimming stripped 2 bases from V and 7 bases from J, with 3 bases between. The CDR3 DNA sequence: TGTGCCAGCAGTGAACAGAATGAGCAGTTCTTC. Residues: CASSEQNEQFF.

This CDR3 is CSVAPSPQYGYTF. DNA of the CDR3: TGCAGCGTTGCCCCCTCCCCGCAGTATGGCTACACCTTC. The rearrangement links TRBV29-1 to TRBJ1-2, with D uncertain. Germline CDR1 reads SQVTM; CDR2 reads ANQGSEA. Trimming removed 4 bases from V and 5 bases from J, with 14 bases in between. The CDR3 totals 13 residues.

DNA for the CDR3: TGTGCCAGCAGTTACCAGCTAGCGGGAGGAGAGGAGCAGTACTTC. It encodes CASSYQLAGGEEQYF. The chain carries TRBV6-6 and TRBJ2-5; 11 bases fit TRBD2. V lost 2 bases and J lost 11; bases outside the gene matches: 10. Germline CDR1 MNHNY, CDR2 SVGAGI (reference sequence). The CDR3 contains 15 residues.

Notes on this clonotype: Being one base from a much bigger clone, this may be a read error. V usage is TRBV7-2 and J usage is TRBJ2-3; TRBD2 might be the D (5 bases). Trimming pared 5 bases from V and 4 bases from J, leaving 13 bases between. CDR1 is SGHTA and CDR2 is FQGNSA in the germline V gene. CDR3 length: 14 residues. This chain's CDR3 is CASSVGGFADTQYF. CDR3 in DNA: TGTGCCAGCAGCGTAGGCGGGTTTGCAGATACGCAGTATTTT.

The rearrangement uses TRBV12-3 or TRBV12-4 and TRBJ1-2; no firm D call. The CDR3 is 14 amino acids. The V end lost 6 bases, the J end lost 5 bases, and 16 bases lay between the germline ends. The CDR3 region has the DNA TGTGCCAGCAGCCGTAGCTTCGGGAAGTATGGCTACACCTTC. Its protein product is CASSRSFGKYGYTF.

To note about this clonotype: Relative to the germline gene, one junction end is altered; a read error may explain this. The gene calls are TRBV7-2 and TRBJ2-1; unclear D gene. The length of the CDR3 is 15 residues. The germline V gene has CDR1 SGHTA and CDR2 FQGNSA. Here the CDR3 reads CASCLGLSSYNGQFF. The CDR3 region has the DNA TGTGCCAGCTGCCTGGGGTTAAGCTCCTACAATGGGCAGTTCTTC. Full variable domain (outside the CDR3, taken from reference TRBV7-2 and TRBJ2-1): GAGVSQSPSNKVTEKGKDVELRCDPISGHTALYWYRQSLGQGLEFLIYFQGNSAPDKSGLPSDRFSAERTGGSVSTLTIQRTQQEDSAVYLCASCLGLSSYNGQFFGPGTRLTVL.

This clonotype was counted between two and nine times. The rearrangement joins TRBV7-9 to TRBJ2-1; 9 bases match TRBD2. J gave up 5 bases and V 3 bases, and 11 bases lay outside the gene matches. Germline-derived CDR1 and CDR2 are SEHNR and FQNEAQ (reference sequence). The CDR3 loop spans 17 amino acids. CDR3 DNA: TGTGCCAGCAGCTTGCGGGAGCTGCTAGCGGGGAACAATGAGCAGTTCTTC. Protein: CASSLRELLAGNNEQFF.